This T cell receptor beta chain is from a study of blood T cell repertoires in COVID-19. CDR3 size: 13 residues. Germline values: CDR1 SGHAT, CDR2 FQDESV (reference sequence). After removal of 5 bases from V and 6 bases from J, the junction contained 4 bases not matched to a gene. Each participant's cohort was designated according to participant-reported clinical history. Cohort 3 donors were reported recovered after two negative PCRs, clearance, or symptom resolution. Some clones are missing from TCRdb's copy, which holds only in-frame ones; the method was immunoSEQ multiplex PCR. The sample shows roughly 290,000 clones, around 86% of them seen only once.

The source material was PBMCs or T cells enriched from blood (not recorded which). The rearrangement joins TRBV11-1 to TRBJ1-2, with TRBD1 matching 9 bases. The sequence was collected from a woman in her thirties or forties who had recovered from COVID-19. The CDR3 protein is CASSGDRVHGYTF. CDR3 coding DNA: TGTGCCAGCAGCGGGGACAGGGTTCATGGCTACACCTTC.